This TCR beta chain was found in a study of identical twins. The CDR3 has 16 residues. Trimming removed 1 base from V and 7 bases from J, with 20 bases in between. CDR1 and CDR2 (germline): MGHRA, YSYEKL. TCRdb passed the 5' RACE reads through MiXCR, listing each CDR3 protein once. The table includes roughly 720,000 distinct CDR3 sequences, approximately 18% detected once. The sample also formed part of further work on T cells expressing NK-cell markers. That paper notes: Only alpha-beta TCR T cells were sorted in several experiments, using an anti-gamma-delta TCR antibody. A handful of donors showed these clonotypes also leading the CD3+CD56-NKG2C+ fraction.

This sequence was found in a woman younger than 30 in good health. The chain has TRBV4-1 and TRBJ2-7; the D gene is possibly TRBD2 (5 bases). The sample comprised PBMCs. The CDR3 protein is CASSQGPGRSKGEQYF. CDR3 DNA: TGCGCCAGCAGCCAAGGGCCGGGGAGAAGTAAAGGGGAGCAGTACTTC.